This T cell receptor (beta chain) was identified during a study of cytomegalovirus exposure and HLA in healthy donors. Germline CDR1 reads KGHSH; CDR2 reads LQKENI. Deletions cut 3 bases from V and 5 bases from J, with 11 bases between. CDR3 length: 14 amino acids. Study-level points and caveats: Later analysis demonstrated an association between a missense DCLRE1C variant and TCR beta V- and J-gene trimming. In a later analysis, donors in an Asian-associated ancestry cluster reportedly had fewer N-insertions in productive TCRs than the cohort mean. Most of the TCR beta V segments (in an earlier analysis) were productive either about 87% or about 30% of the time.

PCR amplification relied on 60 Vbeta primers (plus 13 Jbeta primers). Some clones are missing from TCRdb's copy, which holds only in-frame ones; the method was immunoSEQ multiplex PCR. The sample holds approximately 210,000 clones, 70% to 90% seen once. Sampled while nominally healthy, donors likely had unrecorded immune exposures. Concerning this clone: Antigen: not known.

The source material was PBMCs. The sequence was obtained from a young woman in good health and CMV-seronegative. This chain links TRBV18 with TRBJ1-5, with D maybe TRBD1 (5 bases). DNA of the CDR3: TGTGCCAGCTCACCCCGCAGGGAGGATCAGCCCCAGCATTTT. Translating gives CASSPRREDQPQHF.